This T cell receptor (beta chain) was identified in a study of type 1 regulatory T cells. V shed 6 bases and J 10 bases; nucleotides not matched to a gene: 12. This CDR3 is 14 amino acids long. There are a few counts of this clonotype. Its target is unknown. Via MiXCR, TCRdb re-called the reads, giving one row per CDR3 protein. The sample has about 42,000 distinct CDR3 sequences; less than 15% are singletons. The receptor comes from a human donor in good health. The chain recombines TRBV12-3 or TRBV12-4 with TRBJ2-1; 7 bases match TRBD1. Sequencing input: cultured non-Tr1 T cells, either the whole culture or a sorted T cell fraction (not recorded which). The CDR3 is CASRRRGQAWEQFF. CDR3 in DNA: TGTGCCAGCAGACGACGCGGACAGGCCTGGGAGCAGTTCTTC.